Each of the 20 T cell receptor beta chains below was sequenced from the same sample in a study of OX40 agonist ivuxolimab in advanced cancers. TCRdb's copy holds only in-frame clones and misses some; the assay was immunoSEQ multiplex PCR. This table has tens of thousands of clones, 70% to 90% appearing once. Here the sequenced sample was CD4+ or CD8+ T cells sorted from blood, taken in a trial of the OX40 agonist ivuxolimab. These receptors came from an adult with an advanced solid tumor such as melanoma, head and neck, liver or kidney cancer.

The genes are TRBV11-2 and TRBJ2-1; D ambiguous. The germline V gene has CDR1 SGHAT and CDR2 FQNNGV. The V and J ends lost 4 bases and 7 bases respectively, with 14 bases between them. This CDR3 is 14 amino acids long. The CDR3 spells CASSSTVSRNEQFF. CDR3 DNA sequence: TGTGCCAGCAGCTCCACGGTCAGCAGGAATGAGCAGTTCTTC.

The J gene is TRBJ1-2, the V gene TRBV5-6; D might be TRBD1 (6 bases). Trimming removed 4 bases from V and 8 bases from J, with 12 bases in between. CDR1 is SGHDT and CDR2 is YYEEEE in the germline V gene. The CDR3 runs to 12 residues. The CDR3 here is CASSPYRAGYTF. The CDR3 nucleotides read TGTGCCAGCAGCCCTTACAGGGCGGGCTACACCTTC.

The rearrangement uses TRBV10-3 and TRBJ2-3; 10 bases map to TRBD2. The V and J ends lost 6 bases and 2 bases, in that order; junction bases with no gene match: 2. The germline CDR1 and CDR2 sequences are ENHRY and SYGVKD. The CDR3 consists of 14 residues. The CDR3, as DNA: TGTGCCATCAGAAGCGGGGGGGCCACAGATACGCAGTATTTT. This translates into CAIRSGGATDTQYF.

The rearrangement links TRBV7-2 to TRBJ2-7; 7 bases agree with TRBD2. The CDR3 extends over 13 amino acids. J gave up 0 bases and V 6 bases, and 2 bases lay outside the gene matches. Germline values: CDR1 SGHTA, CDR2 FQGNSA. The CDR3 nucleotides are TGTGCCAGCAGGCCGGGGGGCTCCTACGAGCAGTACTTC. Translating gives CASRPGGSYEQYF. Full variable domain (rest looked up from reference TRBV7-2 and TRBJ2-7): GAGVSQSPSNKVTEKGKDVELRCDPISGHTALYWYRQSLGQGLEFLIYFQGNSAPDKSGLPSDRFSAERTGGSVSTLTIQRTQQEDSAVYLCASRPGGSYEQYFGPGTRLTVT.

This chain connects TRBV7-9 to TRBJ2-2, with 8 positions matching TRBD1. Looked up from germline, CDR1 is SEHNR and CDR2 is FQNEAQ (reference sequence). The CDR3 length is 16 residues. J lost 0 bases, V lost 1 base, and 1 base had no gene match. Written as DNA, the CDR3 is TGTGCCAGCAGCTTAGGGACAGGGTCGAACACCGGGGAGCTGTTTTTT. It encodes CASSLGTGSNTGELFF.

V usage is TRBV5-1 and J usage is TRBJ2-5; tentatively, D is TRBD1 (6 bases). Germline lookup yields CDR1 SGHRS and CDR2 YFSETQ. Trimming took 0 bases from V and 5 from J, leaving 11 bases between them. The CDR3 runs to 14 residues. The CDR3 loop is CASSLGGQGETQYF. In DNA form, the CDR3 reads TGCGCCAGCAGCTTGGGTGGCCAGGGGGAGACCCAGTACTTC.

V gene TRBV6-1 combines with J gene TRBJ2-3; TRBD1 or TRBD2 may be the D gene (5 bases each). V was pared by 3 bases and J by 5 bases, with 15 bases between. The germline V gene encodes CDR1 MNHNS and CDR2 SASEGT. This CDR3 has 15 amino acids. CDR3: CASSDRGAGRDTQYF. In nucleotides, the CDR3 is TGTGCCAGCAGTGATCGTGGGGCAGGGAGAGATACGCAGTATTTT.

V is TRBV19 and J is TRBJ2-6; tentative D call: TRBD2 (6 bases). V lost 4 bases and J 0 bases, leaving 13 bases between the germline ends. Per germline, CDR1 LNHDA and CDR2 SQIVND (reference sequence). This CDR3 is built from 17 residues. CDR3: CASSSNGGLSGANVLTF. CDR3 in DNA: TGTGCCAGTAGTAGTAACGGGGGACTCTCTGGGGCCAACGTCCTGACTTTC.

This rearrangement joins TRBV12-5 to TRBJ2-5, with unresolved D. This CDR3 region has 14 residues. V was cut by 3 bases and J by 4 bases, with 12 bases left in between. The germline V gene encodes CDR1 LGHNT and CDR2 FRNRAP. CDR3 bases: TGTGCTAGTGGTTTTCCTCCCCTGGGAGAGACCCAGTACTTC. This encodes CASGFPPLGETQYF. The whole variable domain, filled in from reference TRBV12-5 and TRBJ2-5, reads DARVTQTPRHKVTEMGQEVTMRCQPILGHNTVFWYRQTMMQGLELLAYFRNRAPLDDSGMPKDRFSAEMPDATLATLKIQPSEPRDSAVYFCASGFPPLGETQYFGPGTRLLVL.

The chain combines TRBV14 with TRBJ2-5; 11 positions agree with TRBD2. J was trimmed by 7 bases and V by 4 bases; bases with no gene match: 2. This CDR3 contains 13 residues. Germline values: CDR1 SGHDN, CDR2 FVKESK. The CDR3 sequence: CASSLAGGPTQYF. For the CDR3, the DNA is TGTGCCAGCAGCCTAGCGGGGGGGCCGACCCAGTACTTC.

This chain joins TRBV7-2 and TRBJ1-2; TRBD1 is a possible D gene (5 bases). Germline V CDR1 and CDR2: SGHTA, FQGNSA. This CDR3 contains 16 residues. The V gene lost 5 bases and the J gene lost 5 bases, with 21 bases spanning the gap. The CDR3 region has the DNA TGTGCCAGCAGCGCACAGAGGACATACTTTGAATATGGCTACACCTTC. It specifies CASSAQRTYFEYGYTF.

V and J are TRBV9 and TRBJ1-2, with D possibly matching TRBD1 (6 bases). V dropped 0 bases and J dropped 2 bases, with 8 bases sitting between them. The CDR3 contains 14 residues. Germline CDR1 is SGDLS and CDR2 is YYNGEE. The CDR3 region has the DNA TGTGCCAGCAGCGTAGCTCAGGGGAACTATGGCTACACCTTC. Protein sequence: CASSVAQGNYGYTF.

The rearrangement joins TRBV9 to TRBJ2-3, with TRBD2 matching over 11 bases. The CDR3 contains 18 residues. CDR1 is SGDLS, CDR2 YYNGEE, per germline. The ends lost 0 bases at V and 0 bases at J; junction bases unmatched: 6. The CDR3 DNA reads as TGTGCCAGCAGCGTAGCGCTAGCGGGGGGTCATAGCACAGATACGCAGTATTTT. Encoded protein: CASSVALAGGHSTDTQYF.

V usage is TRBV5-1 and J usage is TRBJ1-1; D not resolved. The CDR3 length is 13 residues. Germline CDR1 is SGHRS and CDR2 is YFSETQ. V lost 4 bases and J 0 bases, leaving 7 bases between the germline ends. This CDR3 reads CASSVQVNTEAFF. As DNA, the CDR3 is TGCGCCAGCAGCGTGCAGGTGAACACTGAAGCTTTCTTT.

The rearrangement links TRBV6-6 to TRBJ2-3; D is possibly TRBD2 (7 bases). The CDR3 consists of 14 residues. V gave up 11 bases and J gave up 5 bases, with 20 bases separating them. From germline, CDR1 is MNHNY and CDR2 SVGAGI (reference sequence). The CDR3 protein is CAARRGGRGDTQYF. CDR3 sequence (DNA): TGTGCCGCTCGCCGCGGGGGCCGGGGAGATACGCAGTATTTT.

The V and J genes are TRBV27 and TRBJ1-2; 8 nucleotides agree with TRBD1. J was trimmed by 7 bases and V by 5 bases; bases with no gene match: 9. CDR3 size: 14 residues. The germline V gene has CDR1 MNHEY and CDR2 SMNVEV (reference sequence). This CDR3 is CASSRQTGDGGYTF. The CDR3 nucleotides are TGTGCCAGCAGTAGACAGACAGGGGACGGTGGCTACACCTTC.

The chain carries TRBV6-5 and TRBJ1-5, with D perhaps TRBD1 (6 bases). Trimming shortened V by 6 bases and J by 6 bases, and 15 bases separated the two germline ends. The CDR3 has 14 residues. Germline-derived CDR1 and CDR2 are MNHEY and SVGAGI. CDR3 in DNA: TGTGCCAGCAGCGGCGACAGGTGGTTTCAGCCCCAGCATTTT. Translated, it gives CASSGDRWFQPQHF.

This chain uses TRBV5-4 with TRBJ2-3, with 7 bases identical to TRBD2. The germline V gene encodes CDR1 SGHNT and CDR2 YYREEE (reference sequence). This CDR3 is built from 16 residues. The J segment lost 3 bases and the V segment lost 1 base, leaving 8 bases of the junction unmatched. CDR3 DNA: TGTGCCAGCAGCTTGCGGTTGGCTAGCGGTACAGATACGCAGTATTTT. Protein product: CASSLRLASGTDTQYF.

The chain has TRBV4-3 and TRBJ1-2; the D gene is possibly TRBD1 (5 bases). Germline V gene data show CDR1 as LGHNA and CDR2 as YSLEER. V lost 0 bases and J lost 4, with 12 bases in between. The CDR3 sequence is 15 residues long. CDR3 nucleotides: TGCGCCAGCAGCCAAGATGATCGGGACGGCTATGGCTACACCTTC. Amino acid sequence: CASSQDDRDGYGYTF.

This sequence joins TRBV10-3 and TRBJ2-2, with D unclear. Germline lookup yields CDR1 ENHRY and CDR2 SYGVKD. There are 13 residues in the CDR3. Trimming removed 10 bases at V and 3 bases at J, with 12 bases between. CDR3 amino acids: CATRVRDTGELFF. As DNA, the CDR3 is TGTGCCACCCGCGTAAGGGACACCGGGGAGCTGTTTTTT.